What follows is one TCR beta chain and its context. The data originate from a study of blood T cell repertoires in COVID-19. Looking at the study overall: Acute-phase and convalescent COVID-19 samples originated in the United States, Italy and Spain.

Recruited during active infection, patients (from Seattle) were subsequently followed longitudinally. As handled by the study authors: Estimation of nucleated cell counts was performed using reference gene primer amplification. Produced via immunoSEQ multiplex PCR; TCRdb's table is partial and in-frame only. The DNA gave D and trimming, while V, J and clone size come from that table. There are 330,000 or so clones in the sample; 89% occur only once, and less than 5% lies in the top ten. The germline V gene has CDR1 KGHSH and CDR2 LQKENI. V gave up 0 bases and J gave up 0 bases, with 9 bases separating them. This CDR3 region has 16 residues.

This clonotype was sampled from a woman aged 60-75 years with COVID-19, enrolled during active disease. The genes are TRBV18 and TRBJ1-5; a weak D match, TRBD1 (6 bases). The specimen sequenced was peripheral blood. As DNA, the CDR3 is TGTGCCAGCTCACCACCGGGACATTTTAGCAATCAGCCCCAGCATTTT. Translated: CASSPPGHFSNQPQHF.